These 19 T cell receptor beta chains were sequenced from one sample in a study of human T cells and chemical hapten exposure. Time point reported: patch test 1, 2 weeks after DPC sensitization. The treatment denotes: therapeutic diphenylcyclopropenone sensitization with weekly scalp DPC. TCRdb ran MiXCR on the RACE reads and lists one entry per CDR3 protein. The sample holds 45,000 to 60,000 distinct CDR3 sequences, 7.5% to 10% seen once. Sequencing was performed on whole blood, taken in connection with sensitization to the hapten diphenylcyclopropenone (DPC). All receptors come from a woman in her 40s with alopecia areata. Some clones in this sample may be carry-over from other donors' samples.

This clonotype was detected many times. The chain has TRBV7-9 and TRBJ1-3; D unclear. Germline V gene lookup returns CDR1 SEHNR and CDR2 FQNEAQ (reference sequence). The CDR3 contains 15 residues. V was pared by 0 bases and J by 0 bases, with 6 bases between. The CDR3 reads CASSLAGSSGNTIYF. The CDR3 nucleotides are TGTGCCAGCAGCTTAGCGGGTTCCTCTGGAAACACCATATATTTT.

This clonotype was found many times. The chain combines TRBV6-1 with TRBJ2-5; TRBD1 matches at 9 bases. J gave up 5 bases and V 1 base, and 5 bases lay outside the gene matches. Looked up from germline, CDR1 is MNHNS and CDR2 is SASEGT. The CDR3 runs to 15 residues. CDR3 sequence (DNA): TGTGCCAGCAGTGAAGGGACAGGGGACTTCGAGACCCAGTACTTC. It translates to CASSEGTGDFETQYF.

The chain employs TRBV2 and TRBJ2-3; 7 bases fit TRBD1. The germline CDR1 and CDR2 sequences are SNHLY and FYNNEI. The length of the CDR3 is 13 residues. The trim removed 2 bases at V and 6 bases at J, leaving 2 bases unmatched. For the CDR3, the DNA is TGTGCCAGCAGTGAATTCAGGGGGGATACGCAGTATTTT. Translated, it gives CASSEFRGDTQYF.

This clonotype appeared many times. The chain combines TRBV4-3 with TRBJ2-1; 8 nucleotides agree with TRBD2. The J segment lost 7 bases and the V segment lost 0 bases, leaving 5 bases of the junction unmatched. The V gene's germline CDR1 is LGHNA and CDR2 YSLEER. The CDR3 covers 15 residues. CDR3 in amino acids: CASSQEAGGWNEQFF. The CDR3 DNA reads as TGCGCCAGCAGCCAAGAGGCGGGGGGTTGGAATGAGCAGTTCTTC.

As for this clonotype: Being one base from a much bigger clone, this may be a read error. The chain is built from TRBV6-4 and TRBJ1-2; D uncertain. V was cut by 6 bases and J by 12 bases, with 20 bases left in between. Per the germline V gene, CDR1 is MRHNA and CDR2 is SNTAGT. CDR3 length: 13 amino acids. CDR3: CASRPGPHTGDTF. In DNA form, the CDR3 reads TGTGCCAGCAGACCCGGGCCCCACACCGGCGACACCTTC.

This clonotype was counted a few times. V is TRBV5-5 and J is TRBJ1-1, with TRBD1 matching 8 bases. Germline V gene data show CDR1 as SGHKS and CDR2 as YYEKEE (reference sequence). Trimming cost V 0 bases and J 4 bases; bases outside gene matches: 5. CDR3 length: 15 amino acids. CDR3 bases: TGTGCCAGCAGCTTGGCGACAGGGGTGAGCACTGAAGCTTTCTTT. As protein: CASSLATGVSTEAFF.

This clonotype was counted between two and nine times. CDR3 amino acids: CAMMSASTDTQYF. The CDR3 DNA is TGTGCCATGATGTCGGCTAGCACAGATACGCAGTATTTT. This chain links TRBV30 with TRBJ2-3, with D unresolved. V lost 8 bases to trimming and J lost 0 bases, with 12 bases between them. CDR1 and CDR2 (germline): GTSNPN, SVGIG (reference sequence). This CDR3 has 13 residues.

This clonotype has more than one count but fewer than ten. The genes are TRBV11-3 and TRBJ1-1; maybe TRBD1 (6 bases). The CDR3 totals 14 residues. The germline V gene encodes CDR1 SGHNT and CDR2 YENEEA. The V end lost 0 bases, the J end lost 3 bases, and 8 bases lay between the germline ends. CDR3 residues: CASSLDGGHTEAFF. As DNA, the CDR3 is TGTGCCAGCAGCTTAGATGGGGGGCACACTGAAGCTTTCTTT. The full variable domain, rest sourced from reference TRBV11-3 and TRBJ1-1, is EAGVVQSPRYKIIEKKQPVAFWCNPISGHNTLYWYLQNLGQGPELLIRYENEEAVDDSQLPKDRFSAERLKGVDSTLKIQPAELGDSAVYLCASSLDGGHTEAFFGQGTRLTVV.

This clonotype was found many times. The rearrangement links TRBV6-2 or TRBV6-3 to TRBJ2-5, with no clear D. Trimming cost V 6 bases and J 1 base, with 12 bases left between them. The CDR3 runs to 14 residues. In germline, CDR1 is MNHEY, CDR2 SVGEGT. CDR3: CASSRRDIQETQYF. CDR3 coding DNA: TGTGCCAGCAGCCGCCGCGACATCCAAGAGACCCAGTACTTC.

This clonotype was seen repeatedly, ten times or more. This chain links TRBV7-8 with TRBJ1-2; 11 bases are a match to TRBD1. Germline trimming cut 6 bases from V and 7 bases from J; bases unmatched to any gene: 7. The CDR3 covers 14 residues. The germline V gene encodes CDR1 SGHVS and CDR2 FQNEAQ. The CDR3 bases are TGTGCCAGCAGGGGGACAGGGGGATTTCTTGGCTACACCTTC. Amino acid sequence: CASRGTGGFLGYTF.

This clonotype was detected many times. Written as DNA, the CDR3 is TGTGCCAGCAGCTGGACCACAGATACGCAGTATTTT. It codes for CASSWTTDTQYF. This sequence joins TRBV5-6 and TRBJ2-3; D unresolved. V was clipped by 3 bases and J by 2 bases, with 4 bases between them. Looked up from germline, CDR1 is SGHDT and CDR2 is YYEEEE. This CDR3 region has 12 residues.

This clonotype was picked up many times. This rearrangement joins TRBV6-2 or TRBV6-3 to TRBJ1-5, with no clear D. This CDR3 has 17 residues. Germline CDR1 and CDR2: MNHEY and SVGEGT. V was cut by 0 bases and J by 1 base, with 13 bases left in between. The CDR3 region is CASSYSPHRASNQPQHF. The CDR3 DNA reads TGTGCCAGCAGTTACTCTCCACATCGTGCCAGCAATCAGCCCCAGCATTTT.

About this clonotype itself: Because it lacks the conserved phenylalanine or tryptophan at the end, this CDR3 is likely a read error. It is unclear where the CDR3 begins or ends on the DNA, so no DNA is shown, and the CDR3 is as TCRdb lists it. V gene TRBV4-1 combines with J gene TRBJ2-7; the table's TRBD1 call for D was not verified on the DNA. The CDR3 has 13 amino acids, counting both end residues. CDR1 and CDR2 (germline): MGHRA, YSYEKL. The CDR3 protein is CASSQAEGGLVLL.

The rearrangement links TRBV12-3 or TRBV12-4 to TRBJ1-2; maybe TRBD1 (6 bases). Trimming stripped 6 bases from V and 6 bases from J, with 17 bases between. CDR3 size: 14 residues. The CDR3 protein is CASRDGSGQHGYTF. CDR3 bases: TGTGCCAGCAGGGACGGTAGCGGACAGCATGGCTACACCTTC.

This clonotype was detected many times. The V gene is TRBV6-5, the J gene TRBJ1-2; D unclear. Germline loops: CDR1 MNHEY, CDR2 SVGAGI. The CDR3 contains 12 residues. Trimming took 8 bases from V and 5 from J, leaving 12 bases between them. For the CDR3, the DNA is TGTGCCAGCTGCACGGTTTCTTATGGCTACACCTTC. Translating it yields CASCTVSYGYTF.

There are many counts of this clonotype. This chain connects TRBV12-3 or TRBV12-4 to TRBJ2-7; 7 positions agree with TRBD1. The CDR3 has 13 residues. V shed 10 bases, J shed 2 bases, and the junction held 8 bases outside the gene matches. The CDR3 nucleotides read TGTGCCACCGCGTGGGACAGAGCCTACGAGCAGTACTTC. Its protein product is CATAWDRAYEQYF.

This clonotype was detected only a few times. The chain uses TRBV4-1 and TRBJ2-7; 9 bases match TRBD2. CDR1 and CDR2 from the germline V gene are MGHRA and YSYEKL. With V trimmed by 0 bases and J by 3 bases, 3 bases remained unmatched. The CDR3 sequence is 15 residues long. Here the CDR3 reads CASSQDVAGDYEQYF. The CDR3 nucleotides read TGCGCCAGCAGCCAAGACGTAGCGGGGGACTACGAGCAGTACTTC.

This clonotype was observed many times. V is TRBV2 and J is TRBJ1-2; 7 nucleotides agree with TRBD1. Germline assignment: CDR1 SNHLY and CDR2 FYNNEI. V trimming: 7 bases; J trimming: 6 bases; junction bases outside the gene matches: 11. This CDR3 spans 14 amino acids. The CDR3 here is CASTRQGTLHGYTF. In DNA form, the CDR3 reads TGTGCCAGCACCCGACAGGGTACTCTACATGGCTACACCTTC.

The sample holds many counts of this clonotype. V and J are TRBV20-1 and TRBJ1-5; TRBD1 agrees at 11 bases. The CDR3 is made up of 16 amino acids. V shed 6 bases and J 4 bases; nucleotides not matched to a gene: 11. The V gene's germline CDR1 is DFQATT and CDR2 SNEGSKA (reference sequence). The DNA for the CDR3 is TGCAGTGCGACCCTTAGACGGGACAGGGGGAATCAGCCCCAGCATTTT. This sequence encodes CSATLRRDRGNQPQHF.